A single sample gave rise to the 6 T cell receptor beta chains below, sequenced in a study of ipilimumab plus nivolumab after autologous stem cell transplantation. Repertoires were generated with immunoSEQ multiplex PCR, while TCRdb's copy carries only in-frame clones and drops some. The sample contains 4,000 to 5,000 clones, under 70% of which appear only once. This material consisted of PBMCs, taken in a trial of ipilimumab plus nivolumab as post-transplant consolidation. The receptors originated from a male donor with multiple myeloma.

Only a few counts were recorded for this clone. Here the CDR3 reads CASSLRLAGGGETQYF. Written as DNA, the CDR3 is TGTGCCAGCAGCTTACGGCTAGCGGGAGGTGGAGAGACCCAGTACTTC. The gene calls are TRBV13 and TRBJ2-5, with 11 bases matching TRBD2. The V gene's germline CDR1 is PRHDT and CDR2 FYEKMQ (reference sequence). J was trimmed by 4 bases and V by 2 bases; bases with no gene match: 6. The CDR3 contains 16 residues.

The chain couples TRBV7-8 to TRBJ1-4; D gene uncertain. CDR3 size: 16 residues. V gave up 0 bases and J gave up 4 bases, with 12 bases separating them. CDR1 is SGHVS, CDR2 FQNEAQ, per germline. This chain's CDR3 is CASSLAGGRSNEKLFF. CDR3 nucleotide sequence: TGTGCCAGCAGCTTAGCGGGCGGGAGAAGTAATGAAAAACTGTTTTTT.

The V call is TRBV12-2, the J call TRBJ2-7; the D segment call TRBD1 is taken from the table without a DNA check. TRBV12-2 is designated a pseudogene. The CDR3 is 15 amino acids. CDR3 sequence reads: CASRLVTGFAYEQYF. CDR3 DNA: TGTGCAAGTCGCTTAGTGACAGGGTTTGCCTACGAGCAGTACTTC.

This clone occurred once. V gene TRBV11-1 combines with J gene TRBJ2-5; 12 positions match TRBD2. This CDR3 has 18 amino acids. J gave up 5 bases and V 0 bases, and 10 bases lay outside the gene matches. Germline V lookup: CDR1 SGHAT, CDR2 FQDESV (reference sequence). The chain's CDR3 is CASSLALTSGSSAETQYF. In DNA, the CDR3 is TGTGCCAGCAGCTTAGCGCTGACTAGCGGGAGTTCGGCGGAGACCCAGTACTTC.

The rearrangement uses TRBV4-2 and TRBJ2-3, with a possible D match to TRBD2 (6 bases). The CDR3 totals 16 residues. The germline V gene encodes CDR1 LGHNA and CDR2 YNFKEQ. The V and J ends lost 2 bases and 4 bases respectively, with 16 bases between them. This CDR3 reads CASSQWTGAGSDTQYF. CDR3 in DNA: TGTGCCAGCAGCCAATGGACTGGGGCGGGGTCAGATACGCAGTATTTT.

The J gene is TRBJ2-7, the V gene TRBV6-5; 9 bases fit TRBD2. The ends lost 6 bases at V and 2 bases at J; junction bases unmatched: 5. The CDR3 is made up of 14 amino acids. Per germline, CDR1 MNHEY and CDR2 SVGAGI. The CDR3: CASRVGLAPYEQYF. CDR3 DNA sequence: TGTGCCAGCAGGGTAGGACTAGCGCCCTACGAGCAGTACTTC.